The 11 T cell receptor beta chains below were found in one sample sequenced in a study of untreated major depressive disorder. TCRdb's copy holds only in-frame clones and misses some; the assay was immunoSEQ multiplex PCR. The sample contains approximately 20,000 clones, roughly 91% of which appear only once. Input material: CD4+ T cells from PBMCs. These receptors all come from a young man in good health.

The V gene is TRBV5-1, the J gene TRBJ2-7; no definite D call. CDR3 length: 14 amino acids. CDR1 and CDR2 from the germline V gene are SGHRS and YFSETQ. V was clipped by 2 bases and J by 5 bases, with 14 bases between them. The CDR3 sequence is CASSFGPGFDEQYF. In nucleotides, the CDR3 is TGCGCCAGCAGCTTTGGCCCGGGCTTCGACGAGCAGTACTTC. Complete variable domain (other parts from reference TRBV5-1 and TRBJ2-7): KAGVTQTPRYLIKTRGQQVTLSCSPISGHRSVSWYQQTPGQGLQFLFEYFSETQRNKGNFPGRFSGRQFSNSRSEMNVSTLELGDSALYLCASSFGPGFDEQYFGPGTRLTVT.

The gene calls are TRBV2 and TRBJ2-3; D is possibly TRBD2 (6 bases). This CDR3 has 15 amino acids. V was clipped by 1 base and J by 8 bases, with 16 bases between them. Germline values: CDR1 SNHLY, CDR2 FYNNEI. The CDR3 protein is CASSEGGRRLATQYF. The CDR3, as DNA: TGTGCCAGCAGTGAAGGGGGGAGGAGGTTAGCTACGCAGTATTTT.

The gene calls are TRBV9 and TRBJ1-2, with unresolved D. The CDR3 covers 14 residues. Germline CDR1 reads SGDLS; CDR2 reads YYNGEE. V was shortened by 3 bases and J by 2 bases, with 11 bases between the two germline ends. CDR3 nucleotide sequence: TGTGCCAGCAGCGCCTCCTACAGAAACTATGGCTACACCTTC. It codes for CASSASYRNYGYTF.

The chain has TRBV5-6 and TRBJ2-7; maybe TRBD2 (6 bases). The CDR3 spans 14 residues. Per the germline V gene, CDR1 is SGHDT and CDR2 is YYEEEE. V shed 4 bases and J shed 2 bases, with 13 bases lying between them. CDR3 DNA: TGTGCCAGCAGCGGGGGACTGCGTACCTACGAGCAGTACTTC. It specifies CASSGGLRTYEQYF.

This clone was picked up one time. The chain recombines TRBV18 with TRBJ2-1, with 13 positions matching TRBD2. V shed 6 bases and J 3 bases; nucleotides not matched to a gene: 5. CDR1 KGHSH and CDR2 LQKENI come from the germline V gene. CDR3 length: 16 residues. The CDR3 coding sequence is TGTGCCAGCTCGCGGACTAGCGGGAGTCTCTACAATGAGCAGTTCTTC. Amino acids: CASSRTSGSLYNEQFF.

The chain carries TRBV19 and TRBJ2-7; the match to TRBD1 covers 9 bases. V was clipped by 1 base and J by 4 bases; unmatched bases: 5. Germline V CDR1 and CDR2: LNHDA, SQIVND (reference sequence). The CDR3 consists of 15 residues. CDR3 DNA: TGTGCCAGTAGTATAGGCGGGACAGGGATATACGAGCAGTACTTC. Translation gives CASSIGGTGIYEQYF.

The chain uses TRBV13 and TRBJ2-3; D possibly matches TRBD1 or TRBD2 (5 bases each). This CDR3 has 14 amino acids. Germline assignment: CDR1 PRHDT and CDR2 FYEKMQ (reference sequence). The V end lost 4 bases, the J end lost 5 bases, and 13 bases lay between the germline ends. The CDR3, as DNA: TGTGCCAGCAGCTCCAGGGCCGGAGGAGATACGCAGTATTTT. Translated, it gives CASSSRAGGDTQYF.

The V call is TRBV23-1, the J call TRBJ1-5; D unclear. TRBV23-1 is labeled an ORF, and its function is uncertain. Deletions cut 3 bases from V and 5 bases from J, with 11 bases between. The CDR3 is made up of 14 amino acids. The CDR3 loop is CASSHRISDQPQHF. The CDR3 DNA follows: TGCGCCAGCAGTCATCGTATCAGTGATCAGCCCCAGCATTTT.

CDR3 protein: CASSGMNTEAFF. The CDR3 DNA sequence: TGCGCCAGCAGCGGAATGAACACTGAAGCTTTCTTT. The V and J genes are TRBV5-1 and TRBJ1-1; D uncertain. V was trimmed by 4 bases and J by 0 bases, leaving 4 bases between them. The CDR3 covers 12 residues. CDR1 is SGHRS, CDR2 YFSETQ, per germline.

The gene calls are TRBV9 and TRBJ2-1; 10 bases are shared with TRBD1. J gave up 7 bases and V 4 bases, and 5 bases lay outside the gene matches. The CDR3 contains 14 residues. Germline CDR1 SGDLS, CDR2 YYNGEE. For the CDR3, the DNA is TGTGCCAGCAGCCGGGGACAGGGGCTGAATGAGCAGTTCTTC. This translates into CASSRGQGLNEQFF.

The V gene is TRBV19, the J gene TRBJ2-3; TRBD1 agrees at 8 bases. The CDR3 spans 14 residues. Germline-derived CDR1 and CDR2 are LNHDA and SQIVND (reference sequence). J lost 3 bases, V lost 3 bases, and 2 bases had no gene match. For the CDR3, the DNA is TGTGCCAGTAGTATCCGGACAGGGACAGATACGCAGTATTTT. Encoded protein: CASSIRTGTDTQYF. The full variable domain, its missing parts supplied by reference TRBV19 and TRBJ2-3, is DGGITQSPKYLFRKEGQNVTLSCEQNLNHDAMYWYRQDPGQGLRLIYYSQIVNDFQKGDIAEGYSVSREKKESFPLTVTSAQKNPTAFYLCASSIRTGTDTQYFGPGTRLTVL.